Below, one T cell receptor (beta chain) is given with its context. Its antigen remains unidentified. The CDR3 length is 18 residues. Trimming pared 1 base from V and 7 bases from J, leaving 20 bases between. The germline CDR1 and CDR2 sequences are SEHNR and FQNEAQ (reference sequence). Sequenced by immunoSEQ multiplex PCR; TCRdb stores in-frame clones only, minus some. Of roughly 61,000 clones listed, roughly nine tenths were seen once; the top ten hold approximately 18%. This specimen belongs to a study of OX40 agonist ivuxolimab in advanced cancers. Points from the study as a whole: Relatively little clonal expansion, among the lowest observed, appeared in partial responders at 0.1-3.0 mg/kg.

Autoimmune disease history or systemic immunosuppression disqualified patients. The chain is built from TRBV7-9 and TRBJ1-6, with a weak D call TRBD1 (5 bases). Specimen: CD4+ or CD8+ T cells sorted from blood, collected in a trial of the OX40 agonist ivuxolimab. This TCR was sampled from an adult with an advanced solid tumor such as melanoma, head and neck, liver or kidney cancer. The CDR3 DNA reads as TGTGCCAGCAGCTTAGTTGGGGACCCTATCGGGGTGAATTCACCCCTCCACTTT. It codes for CASSLVGDPIGVNSPLHF.